A selection of T cell receptor beta chains follows, all from one sample in a study of T cells in pancreatic ductal adenocarcinoma. TCRdb's copy holds only in-frame clones and misses some; the assay was immunoSEQ multiplex PCR. The sample holds 4,500 to 7,000 clones, around 74% seen once. The specimen sequenced was pancreatic tumor tissue. These receptors all stem from a human donor with pancreatic ductal adenocarcinoma. Each CDR3 is given with its conserved first and last residue. D genes are given only for firm matches.

V,D,CDR3
TRBV6-1,TRBD2,CASSELAGGNEQFF
TRBV2,TRBD1,CASSEMGTVEAFF
TRBV7-9,-,CASSFDLGGRGEKLFF
TRBV5-4,-,CASRPAGVGYGGEQFF
TRBV5-1,TRBD2,CASSAGTSGLYTDTQYF
TRBV2,TRBD1,CASAGQGASQPQHF
TRBV18,-,CASSPLRTPDSRAQHF
TRBV10-3,TRBD1,CAIGVQGAVEQYF
TRBV28,-,CASSLELRNTEAFF
TRBV11-3,TRBD1,CASSDRDRGPEQYF
TRBV5-6,-,CASRHINTGELFF
TRBV27,-,CASSSQAHLTDTQYF
TRBV9,-,CASSSGTLSSGANVLTF
TRBV28,-,CASRSPNQPQHF
TRBV18,-,CASSPIKEGSGETQYF
TRBV29-1,TRBD2,CSVRSGGSTDTQYF
TRBV4-1,-,CASSQERTENTEAFF
TRBV10-1,-,CASSGQATTNEKLFF
TRBV11-2,-,CASSVNRENIQYF
TRBV7-9,-,CASRFQGMEAFF
TRBV27,TRBD1,CASSETTGVGGGYTF
TRBV5-1,TRBD2,CASRAGTSGGSEQFF
TRBV5-1,TRBD2,CASSVAGGMDTQYF
TRBV6-4,TRBD1,CASSPGTGGGTDTQYF
TRBV5-1,TRBD2,CASSLVSGGTGELFF
TRBV5-6,-,CASSLDPLEASYEQYF
TRBV2,TRBD1,CASRNQATGTGELFF
TRBV27,TRBD1,CATRSGRGESPLHF
TRBV4-3,TRBD2,CASSQDHTGRGTGELFF
TRBV19,TRBD2,CASSPHTSGAAYEQYF
TRBV18,-,CASVQEHTQYF
TRBV2,-,CASSAQIQGNNSPLHF
TRBV10-3,-,CAISENRNSNQPQHF
TRBV9,-,CASSVLQGGNTEAFF
TRBV19,-,CASSLSQANTGELFF
TRBV4-1,-,CASSQEYSLRNEKLFF